The 21 T cell receptor beta chains reported below all come from one sample, sequenced in a study of T cells in Graves' hyperthyroidism and ophthalmopathy. TCR beta CDR3 region amplification was performed from RNA transcripts. During a first-round RT-PCR of the TCR CDR3, the HTBI primer set was used. MiXCR, run by TCRdb on the multiplex PCR reads, gives a single entry per CDR3 protein. The sample has around 600,000 distinct CDR3 sequences, around 14% seen once. Sequences were obtained from blood. These receptors all stem from a young woman with Graves' ophthalmopathy.

This clonotype was detected many times. This sequence joins TRBV7-6 and TRBJ2-7, with TRBD2 identical over 9 bases. The CDR3 consists of 15 residues. Per germline, CDR1 SGHVS and CDR2 FNYEAQ. V shed 1 base, J shed 2 bases, and the junction held 3 bases outside the gene matches. CDR3 region: CASSLEASGAYEQYF. The CDR3 coding sequence is TGTGCCAGCAGCTTAGAGGCTAGCGGGGCCTACGAGCAGTACTTC.

This clonotype was counted ten times or more. The chain joins TRBV27 to TRBJ1-3; D gene uncertain. V lost 5 bases to trimming and J lost 0 bases, with 8 bases between them. Germline-derived CDR1 and CDR2 are MNHEY and SMNVEV (reference sequence). This CDR3 is built from 14 residues. CDR3 sequence: CASSPTSSGNTIYF. CDR3 bases: TGTGCCAGCAGTCCAACTTCCTCTGGAAACACCATATATTTT.

The chain uses TRBV24-1 and TRBJ1-4; the D is unclear. Looked up from germline, CDR1 is KGHDR and CDR2 is SFDVKD. CDR3 size: 14 residues. Trimming stripped 0 bases from V and 8 bases from J, with 9 bases between. In DNA form, the CDR3 reads TGTGCCACCAGTGATTTGGGTGTTTTCGAAAAACTGTTTTTT. As protein: CATSDLGVFEKLFF.

This clonotype was counted between two and nine times. The chain is built from TRBV15 and TRBJ2-7, with 8 bases fitting TRBD2. Germline V gene sequence: CDR1 LNHNV, CDR2 YYDKDF (reference sequence). The CDR3 is made up of 14 amino acids. The junction had 3 bases not matched to a gene; V was cut back by 0 bases and J by 5 bases. The DNA of the CDR3 is TGTGCCACCAGCAGAGACCGGGAGGGCCACGAGCAGTACTTC. Residues: CATSRDREGHEQYF. Based on the CDR3 plus reference TRBV15 and TRBJ2-7, the full variable domain is DAMVIQNPRYQVTQFGKPVTLSCSQTLNHNVMYWYQQKSSQAPKLLFHYYDKDFNNEADTPDNFQSRRPNTSFCFLDIRSPGLGDTAMYLCATSRDREGHEQYFGPGTRLTVT.

This sequence joins TRBV3-1 and TRBJ1-4; no clear D. CDR1 LGHDT and CDR2 YNNKEL come from the germline V gene (reference sequence). V shed 3 bases and J shed 0 bases, with 17 bases lying between them. This CDR3 contains 18 residues. In DNA form, the CDR3 reads TGTGCCAGCAGCCATAGGTTTTGGCCGGATTCAACTAATGAAAAACTGTTTTTT. It specifies CASSHRFWPDSTNEKLFF. The full variable domain, with the rest looked up from reference TRBV3-1 and TRBJ1-4, is DTAVSQTPKYLVTQMGNDKSIKCEQNLGHDTMYWYKQDSKKFLKIMFSYNNKELIINETVPNRFSPKSPDKAHLNLHINSLELGDSAVYFCASSHRFWPDSTNEKLFFGSGTQLSVL.

This clonotype was counted many times. V usage is TRBV28 and J usage is TRBJ1-1; D gene ambiguous. Germline V gene data show CDR1 as MDHEN and CDR2 as SYDVKM. V lost 8 bases, J lost 1 base, and 14 bases lay in between. The CDR3 sequence is 14 residues long. CDR3 coding DNA: TGTGCCAGCCGATTCGGGCAGGCGAACACTGAAGCTTTCTTT. It is translated as CASRFGQANTEAFF.

This sequence joins TRBV29-1 and TRBJ1-3, with D hard to call. From germline, CDR1 is SQVTM and CDR2 ANQGSEA. This CDR3 has 13 amino acids. Deletions cut 1 base from V and 4 bases from J, with 8 bases between. The CDR3 nucleotides are TGCAGCGTTGAAGTAGGATCAGGAAACACCATATATTTT. It translates to CSVEVGSGNTIYF.

This clonotype was found many times. The chain uses TRBV14 and TRBJ2-1; D might be TRBD2 (5 bases). Looked up from germline, CDR1 is SGHDN and CDR2 is FVKESK. This CDR3 is built from 15 residues. V was pared by 4 bases and J by 3 bases, with 13 bases between. In DNA form, the CDR3 reads TGTGCCAGCAGCCCGGACTTCGATAGCTACAATGAGCAGTTCTTC. Amino acid sequence: CASSPDFDSYNEQFF.

This clonotype was seen ten or more times. The chain recombines TRBV5-5 with TRBJ2-1, with D hard to call. V was shortened by 4 bases and J by 2 bases, with 16 bases between the two germline ends. The germline CDR1 and CDR2 sequences are SGHKS and YYEKEE (reference sequence). The CDR3 has 16 residues. Here the CDR3 DNA reads TGTGCCAGCAGCCCTCCCGGTAGGGCAACCTACAATGAGCAGTTCTTC. Its protein product is CASSPPGRATYNEQFF.

This clonotype was detected ten times or more. The chain links TRBV12-3 or TRBV12-4 to TRBJ2-3; D is unresolved. Trimming removed 5 bases at V and 4 bases at J, with 7 bases between. The CDR3 has 12 residues. CDR3 region: CASSVSPDTQYF. CDR3 sequence (DNA): TGTGCCAGCAGTGTTAGCCCAGATACGCAGTATTTT.

The table lists this clonotype with many counts. This chain connects TRBV24-1 to TRBJ1-5; 9 bases align to TRBD1. The CDR3 has 14 residues. The germline V gene has CDR1 KGHDR and CDR2 SFDVKD. V gave up 4 bases and J gave up 4 bases; unmatched junction bases: 1. The CDR3 loop is CATSEGTGNQPQHF. The CDR3 nucleotides read TGTGCCACCAGTGAAGGGACAGGGAATCAGCCCCAGCATTTT.

This clonotype was detected only a few times. Since a much larger clone is just one base distant, this may be a read error. The CDR3 loop reads CSARGSAARLDNEQFF. CDR3 nucleotides: TGCAGTGCTAGAGGTTCGGCAGCCAGGTTAGACAATGAGCAGTTCTTC. The chain couples TRBV20-1 to TRBJ2-1; D uncertain. CDR3 length: 16 residues. V was cut by 1 base and J by 5 bases, with 18 bases left in between. Germline values: CDR1 DFQATT, CDR2 SNEGSKA (reference sequence).

This clonotype was counted many times. J is TRBJ1-1 and V is TRBV28; D is uncertain. The length of the CDR3 is 13 residues. CDR1 is MDHEN and CDR2 is SYDVKM in the germline V gene. V lost 2 bases and J lost 9, with 13 bases in between. CDR3 nucleotides: TGTGCCAGCAGTTTAATATCGACTGATCAAGCTTTCTTT. The encoded protein is CASSLISTDQAFF.

This clonotype was recorded at least ten times. The rearrangement links TRBV5-1 to TRBJ1-6; no firm D call. Deletions cut 2 bases from V and 7 bases from J, with 13 bases between. Germline V CDR1 and CDR2: SGHRS, YFSETQ. The CDR3 consists of 15 residues. The CDR3 reads CASSFREGYNSPLHF. The CDR3 DNA reads as TGCGCCAGCAGCTTCCGGGAGGGCTACAATTCACCCCTCCACTTT.

At least ten counts were recorded for this clonotype. The chain uses TRBV5-8 and TRBJ2-3, with 16 bases that match TRBD2. With 0 bases clipped from V and 5 bases from J, the junction kept 9 bases outside the gene matches. The germline V gene has CDR1 SGHTS and CDR2 YDEGEE. This CDR3 is built from 19 residues. The CDR3 is CASSLERWGTSGRGDTQYF. The DNA of the CDR3 is TGTGCCAGCAGCTTGGAGCGCTGGGGGACTAGCGGGAGGGGAGATACGCAGTATTTT. The full variable domain, rest sourced from reference TRBV5-8 and TRBJ2-3, is EAGVTQSPTHLIKTRGQQATLRCSPISGHTSVYWYQQALGLGLQFLLWYDEGEERNRGNFPPRFSGRQFPNYSSELNVNALELEDSALYLCASSLERWGTSGRGDTQYFGPGTRLTVL.

The V call is TRBV7-2, the J call TRBJ2-7; tentatively, D is TRBD1 (6 bases). Germline values: CDR1 SGHTA, CDR2 FQGNSA. The CDR3 extends over 14 amino acids. The V end lost 2 bases, the J end lost 3 bases, and 11 bases lay between the germline ends. The CDR3 spells CASSLFTGHYEQYF. DNA of the CDR3: TGTGCCAGCAGCTTATTTACAGGGCACTACGAGCAGTACTTC. Full variable domain (rest looked up from reference TRBV7-2 and TRBJ2-7): GAGVSQSPSNKVTEKGKDVELRCDPISGHTALYWYRQSLGQGLEFLIYFQGNSAPDKSGLPSDRFSAERTGGSVSTLTIQRTQQEDSAVYLCASSLFTGHYEQYFGPGTRLTVT.

This clonotype was seen more than once but under ten times. The V and J genes are TRBV7-2 and TRBJ2-2; D is unclear. Germline V CDR1 and CDR2: SGHTA, FQGNSA. Trimming shortened V by 5 bases and J by 2 bases, and 9 bases separated the two germline ends. The CDR3 is 14 amino acids. The CDR3 DNA follows: TGTGCCAGCAGCCGGATTTCTAACACCGGGGAGCTGTTTTTT. Translating it yields CASSRISNTGELFF.

This chain uses TRBV19 with TRBJ2-1; TRBD2 agrees at 8 bases. The V segment lost 5 bases and the J segment 1 base; nucleotides outside the gene matches: 13. This CDR3 has 18 residues. CDR1 LNHDA and CDR2 SQIVND come from the germline V gene (reference sequence). CDR3 residues: CASSLGGAGGGSYNEQFF. In nucleotides, the CDR3 is TGTGCCAGTAGTCTCGGGGGGGCGGGAGGAGGATCCTACAATGAGCAGTTCTTC.

This chain joins TRBV3-1 and TRBJ2-3; D call uncertain. Trimming stripped 1 base from V and 1 base from J, with 9 bases between. CDR1 is LGHDT, CDR2 YNNKEL, per germline (reference sequence). The CDR3 sequence is 15 residues long. CDR3 sequence (DNA): TGTGCCAGCAGCCAAGTTGAAGCAGGCACAGATACGCAGTATTTT. Translated, it gives CASSQVEAGTDTQYF.

This clonotype was seen many times. CDR3 residues: CASSHPGLAAYEQYF. CDR3 nucleotide sequence: TGTGCCAGCAGCCACCCCGGACTAGCTGCATACGAGCAGTACTTC. The chain recombines TRBV11-2 with TRBJ2-7; TRBD2 aligns across 8 bases. V gave up 5 bases and J gave up 4 bases; unmatched junction bases: 10. Germline CDR1 SGHAT, CDR2 FQNNGV. This CDR3 spans 15 amino acids.

This clonotype was counted at least ten times. The chain combines TRBV2 with TRBJ1-6, with 8 bases lining up with TRBD1. The CDR3 is made up of 14 amino acids. Germline V gene sequence: CDR1 SNHLY, CDR2 FYNNEI. V shed 1 base and J 7 bases; nucleotides not matched to a gene: 0. The CDR3 DNA follows: TGTGCCAGCAGTGAAGGGGACAGGAATTCACCCCTCCACTTT. Protein sequence: CASSEGDRNSPLHF.